This T cell receptor (beta chain) was identified during a study of T cell responses to AZD1222 COVID-19 vaccine. TCRdb's table, derived via immunoSEQ multiplex PCR, lists solely in-frame clones and lacks some. The repertoire holds roughly 110,000 clones, with 92% as singletons. This clonotype was obtained from an adult who received the AZD1222 COVID-19 vaccine. Sequences were derived from peripheral blood, sampled 28 days after the second AZD1222 dose.

CDR3: CASTAQGKNSPLHF. The CDR3 DNA follows: TGTGCCAGCACCGCACAGGGGAAGAATTCACCCCTCCACTTT. The chain uses TRBV6-5 and TRBJ1-6; 7 bases are shared with TRBD1. The CDR3 extends over 14 amino acids. Germline CDR1 reads MNHEY; CDR2 reads SVGAGI. V lost 7 bases to trimming and J lost 7 bases; unmatched junction nucleotides: 7.